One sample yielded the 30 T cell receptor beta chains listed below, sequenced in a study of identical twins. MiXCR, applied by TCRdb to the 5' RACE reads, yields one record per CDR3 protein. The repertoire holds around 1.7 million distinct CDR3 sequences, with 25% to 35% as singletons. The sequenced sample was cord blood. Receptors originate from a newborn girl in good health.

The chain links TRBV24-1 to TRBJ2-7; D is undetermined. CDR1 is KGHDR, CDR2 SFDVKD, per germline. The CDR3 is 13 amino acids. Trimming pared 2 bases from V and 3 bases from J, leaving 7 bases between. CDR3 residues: CATSDWQDYEQYF. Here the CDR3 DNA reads TGTGCCACCAGTGATTGGCAGGACTACGAGCAGTACTTC.

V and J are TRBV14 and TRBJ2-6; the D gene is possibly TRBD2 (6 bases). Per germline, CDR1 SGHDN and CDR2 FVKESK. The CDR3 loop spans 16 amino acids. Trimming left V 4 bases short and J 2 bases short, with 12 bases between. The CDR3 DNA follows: TGTGCCAGCAGCCGGGGTTCGGGGGCTGGGGCCAACGTCCTGACTTTC. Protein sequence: CASSRGSGAGANVLTF.

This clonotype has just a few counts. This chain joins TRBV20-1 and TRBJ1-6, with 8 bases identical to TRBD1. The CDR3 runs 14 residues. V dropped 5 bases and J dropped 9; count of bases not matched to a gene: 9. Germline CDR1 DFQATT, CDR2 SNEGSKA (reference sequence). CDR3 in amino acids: CSALHRGWGSPLHF. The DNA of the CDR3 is TGCAGTGCTCTGCACAGGGGGTGGGGTTCACCCCTCCACTTT.

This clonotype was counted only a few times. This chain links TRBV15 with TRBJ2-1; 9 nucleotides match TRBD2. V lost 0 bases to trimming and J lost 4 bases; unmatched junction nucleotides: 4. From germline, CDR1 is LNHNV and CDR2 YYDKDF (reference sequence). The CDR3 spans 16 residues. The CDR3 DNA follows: TGTGCCACCAGCAGAGAGCTAGCGGGACCTTACAATGAGCAGTTCTTC. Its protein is CATSRELAGPYNEQFF. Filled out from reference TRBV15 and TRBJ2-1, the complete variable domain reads DAMVIQNPRYQVTQFGKPVTLSCSQTLNHNVMYWYQQKSSQAPKLLFHYYDKDFNNEADTPDNFQSRRPNTSFCFLDIRSPGLGDTAMYLCATSRELAGPYNEQFFGPGTRLTVL.

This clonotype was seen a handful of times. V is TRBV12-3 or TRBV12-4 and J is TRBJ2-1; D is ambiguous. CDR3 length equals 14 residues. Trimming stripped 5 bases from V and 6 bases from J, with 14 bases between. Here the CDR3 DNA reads TGTGCCAGCAGTCCCGTCGGGCGAAGCAATGAGCAGTTCTTC. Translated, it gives CASSPVGRSNEQFF.

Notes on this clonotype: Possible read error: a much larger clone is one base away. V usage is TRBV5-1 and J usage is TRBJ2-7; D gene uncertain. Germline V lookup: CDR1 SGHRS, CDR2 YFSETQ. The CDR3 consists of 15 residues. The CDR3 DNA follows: TGCACCAGCAGCTTGTATCCAGACCCAGCCTACGAGCAGTACTTC. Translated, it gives CTSSLYPDPAYEQYF.

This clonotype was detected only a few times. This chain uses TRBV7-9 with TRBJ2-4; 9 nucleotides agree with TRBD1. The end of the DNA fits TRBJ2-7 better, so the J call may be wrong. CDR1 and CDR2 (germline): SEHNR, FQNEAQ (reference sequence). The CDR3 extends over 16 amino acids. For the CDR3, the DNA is TGTGCCAGCAGCTTGATCCCGGGACAGGGAATTCACGAGCAGTACTTC. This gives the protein CASSLIPGQGIHEQYF.

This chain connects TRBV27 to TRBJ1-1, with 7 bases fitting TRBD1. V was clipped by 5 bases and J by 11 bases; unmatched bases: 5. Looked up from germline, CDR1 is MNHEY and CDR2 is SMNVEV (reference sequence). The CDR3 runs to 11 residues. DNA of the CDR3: TGTGCCAGCAGTCTAGGACAGGTCGCTTTCTTT. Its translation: CASSLGQVAFF.

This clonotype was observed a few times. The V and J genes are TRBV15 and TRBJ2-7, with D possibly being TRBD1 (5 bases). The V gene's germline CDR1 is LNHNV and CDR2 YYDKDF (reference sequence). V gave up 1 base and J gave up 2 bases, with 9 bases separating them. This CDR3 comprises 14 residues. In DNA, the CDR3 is TGTGCCACCAGCAGAGCAGGGCCGGCCTACGAGCAGTACTTC. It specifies CATSRAGPAYEQYF.

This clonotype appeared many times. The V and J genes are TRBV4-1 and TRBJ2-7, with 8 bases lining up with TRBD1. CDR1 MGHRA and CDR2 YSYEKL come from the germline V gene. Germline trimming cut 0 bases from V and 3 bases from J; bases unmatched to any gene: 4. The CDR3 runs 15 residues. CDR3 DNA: TGCGCCAGCAGCCAAGATCGGACAGGGATCTACGAGCAGTACTTC. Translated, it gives CASSQDRTGIYEQYF.

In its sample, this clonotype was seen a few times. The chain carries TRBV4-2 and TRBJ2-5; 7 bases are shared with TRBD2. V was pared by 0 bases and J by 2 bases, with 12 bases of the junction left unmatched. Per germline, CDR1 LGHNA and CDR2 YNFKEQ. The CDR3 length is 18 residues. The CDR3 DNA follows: TGTGCCAGCAGCCAAGAAGCTTGGCGGGGGTACCATCAAGAGACCCAGTACTTC. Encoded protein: CASSQEAWRGYHQETQYF.

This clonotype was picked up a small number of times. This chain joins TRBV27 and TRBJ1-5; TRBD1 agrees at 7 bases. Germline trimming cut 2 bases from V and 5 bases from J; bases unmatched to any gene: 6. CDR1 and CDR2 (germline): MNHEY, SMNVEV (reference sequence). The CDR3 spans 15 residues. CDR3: CASSLGDSSYQPQHF. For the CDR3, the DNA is TGTGCCAGCAGTTTAGGGGACAGCTCATATCAGCCCCAGCATTTT.

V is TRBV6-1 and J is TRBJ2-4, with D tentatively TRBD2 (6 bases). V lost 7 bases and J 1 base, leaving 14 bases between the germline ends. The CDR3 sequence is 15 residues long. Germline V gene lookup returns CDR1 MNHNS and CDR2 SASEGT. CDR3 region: CASTGGAPAKNIQYF. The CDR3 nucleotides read TGTGCCAGCACCGGAGGGGCCCCCGCCAAAAACATTCAGTACTTC.

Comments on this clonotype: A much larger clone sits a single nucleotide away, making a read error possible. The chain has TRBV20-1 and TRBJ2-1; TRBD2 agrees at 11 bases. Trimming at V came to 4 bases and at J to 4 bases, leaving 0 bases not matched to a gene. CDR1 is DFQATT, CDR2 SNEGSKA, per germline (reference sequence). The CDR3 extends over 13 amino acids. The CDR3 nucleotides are TGCAGTGCTACTAGCGGGAGGTACAATGAGCAGTTCTTC. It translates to CSATSGRYNEQFF.

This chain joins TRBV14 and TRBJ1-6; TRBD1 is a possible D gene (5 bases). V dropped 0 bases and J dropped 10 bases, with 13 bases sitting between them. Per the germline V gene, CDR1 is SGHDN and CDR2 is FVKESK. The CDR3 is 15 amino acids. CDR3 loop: CASSQEVGEWSPLHF. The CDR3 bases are TGTGCCAGCAGCCAAGAGGTGGGGGAATGGTCACCCCTCCACTTT.

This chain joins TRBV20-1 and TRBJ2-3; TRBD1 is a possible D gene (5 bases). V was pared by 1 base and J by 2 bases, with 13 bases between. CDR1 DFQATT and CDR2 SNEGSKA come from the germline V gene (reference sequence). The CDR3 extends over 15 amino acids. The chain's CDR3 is CSARGGGGYTDTQYF. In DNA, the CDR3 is TGCAGTGCTAGAGGGGGCGGCGGCTACACAGATACGCAGTATTTT.

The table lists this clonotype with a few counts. The CDR3 DNA reads as TGTGCTAGTGGTTTGGTACTGGGGACAGGGGATGCAGATACGCAGTATTTT. The encoded protein is CASGLVLGTGDADTQYF. J is TRBJ2-3 and V is TRBV12-5, with 10 nucleotides matching TRBD1. V lost 0 bases, J lost 4 bases, and 7 bases stayed unmatched. The CDR3 consists of 17 residues. Per the germline V gene, CDR1 is LGHNT and CDR2 is FRNRAP. The whole variable domain, remainder taken from reference TRBV12-5 and TRBJ2-3, is DARVTQTPRHKVTEMGQEVTMRCQPILGHNTVFWYRQTMMQGLELLAYFRNRAPLDDSGMPKDRFSAEMPDATLATLKIQPSEPRDSAVYFCASGLVLGTGDADTQYFGPGTRLTVL.

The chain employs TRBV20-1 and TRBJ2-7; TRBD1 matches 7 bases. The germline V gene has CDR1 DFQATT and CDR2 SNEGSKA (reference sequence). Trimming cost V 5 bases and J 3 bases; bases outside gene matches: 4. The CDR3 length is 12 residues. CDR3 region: CSAQTGFYEQYF. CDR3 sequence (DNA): TGCAGTGCTCAGACAGGGTTCTACGAGCAGTACTTC.

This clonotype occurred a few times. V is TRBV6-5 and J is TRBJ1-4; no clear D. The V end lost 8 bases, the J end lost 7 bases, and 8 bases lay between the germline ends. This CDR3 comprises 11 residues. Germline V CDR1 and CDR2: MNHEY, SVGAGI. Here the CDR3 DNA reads TGTGCCAGCGGCAGACCTGAAAAACTGTTTTTT. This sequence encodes CASGRPEKLFF.

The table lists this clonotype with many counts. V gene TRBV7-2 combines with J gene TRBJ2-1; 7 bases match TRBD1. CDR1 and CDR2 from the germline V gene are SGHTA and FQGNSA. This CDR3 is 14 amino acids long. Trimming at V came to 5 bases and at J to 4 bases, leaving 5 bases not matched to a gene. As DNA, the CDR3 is TGTGCCAGCAGCACAGACAGGGTGTACAATGAGCAGTTCTTC. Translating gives CASSTDRVYNEQFF.

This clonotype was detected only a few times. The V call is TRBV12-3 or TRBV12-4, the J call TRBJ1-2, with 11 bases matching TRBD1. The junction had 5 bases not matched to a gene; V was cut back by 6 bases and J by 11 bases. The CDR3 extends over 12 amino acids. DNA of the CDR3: TGTGCCAGCAGATCGGGACAGGGGGATTACACCTTC. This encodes CASRSGQGDYTF.

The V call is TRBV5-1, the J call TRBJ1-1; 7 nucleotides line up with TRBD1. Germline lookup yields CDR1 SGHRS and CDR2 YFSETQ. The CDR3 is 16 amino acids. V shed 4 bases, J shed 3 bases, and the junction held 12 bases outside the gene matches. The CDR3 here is CASSGRTGQFDTEAFF. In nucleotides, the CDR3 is TGCGCCAGCAGCGGCAGGACAGGCCAGTTTGACACTGAAGCTTTCTTT.

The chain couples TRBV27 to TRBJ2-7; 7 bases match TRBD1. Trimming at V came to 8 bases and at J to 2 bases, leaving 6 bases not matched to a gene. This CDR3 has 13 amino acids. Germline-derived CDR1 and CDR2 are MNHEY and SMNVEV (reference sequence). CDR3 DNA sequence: TGTGCCAGCGTGGGACAGAATACCTACGAGCAGTACTTC. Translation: CASVGQNTYEQYF.

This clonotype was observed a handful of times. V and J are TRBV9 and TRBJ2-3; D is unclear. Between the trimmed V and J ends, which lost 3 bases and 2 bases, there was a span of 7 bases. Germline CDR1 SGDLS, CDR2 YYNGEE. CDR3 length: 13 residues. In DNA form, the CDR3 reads TGTGCCAGCAGCGACTACCCCACAGATACGCAGTATTTT. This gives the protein CASSDYPTDTQYF.

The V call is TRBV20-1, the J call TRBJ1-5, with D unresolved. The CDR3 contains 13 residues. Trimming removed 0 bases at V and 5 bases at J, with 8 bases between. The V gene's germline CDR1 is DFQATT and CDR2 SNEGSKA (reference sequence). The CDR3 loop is CSAREVWDQPQHF. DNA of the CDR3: TGCAGTGCTAGAGAGGTTTGGGATCAGCCCCAGCATTTT.

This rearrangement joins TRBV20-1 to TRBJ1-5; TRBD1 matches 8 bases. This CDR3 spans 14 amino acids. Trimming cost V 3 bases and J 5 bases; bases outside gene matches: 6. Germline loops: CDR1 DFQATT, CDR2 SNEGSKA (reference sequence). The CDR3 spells CSASDRGAYQPQHF. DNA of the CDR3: TGCAGTGCTAGTGACAGGGGTGCCTATCAGCCCCAGCATTTT.

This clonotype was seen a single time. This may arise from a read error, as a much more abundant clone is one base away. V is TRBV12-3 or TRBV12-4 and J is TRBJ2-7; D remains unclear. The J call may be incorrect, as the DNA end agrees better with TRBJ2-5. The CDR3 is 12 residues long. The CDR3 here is CAGSFPEETQYF. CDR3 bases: TGTGCCGGCAGTTTCCCAGAAGAGACCCAGTACTTC.

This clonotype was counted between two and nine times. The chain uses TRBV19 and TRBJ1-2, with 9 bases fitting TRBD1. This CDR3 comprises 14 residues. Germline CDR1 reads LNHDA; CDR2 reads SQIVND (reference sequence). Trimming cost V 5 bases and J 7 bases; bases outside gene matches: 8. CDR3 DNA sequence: TGTGCCAGTAGTGGGGGACAGGGAGCTGGTGGCTACACCTTC. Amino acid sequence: CASSGGQGAGGYTF.

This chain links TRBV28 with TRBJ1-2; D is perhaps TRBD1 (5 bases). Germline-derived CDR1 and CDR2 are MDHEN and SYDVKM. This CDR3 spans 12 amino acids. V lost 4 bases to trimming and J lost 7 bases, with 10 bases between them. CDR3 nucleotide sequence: TGTGCCAGCAGTTCAGGGTCCCTTGGCTACACCTTC. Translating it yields CASSSGSLGYTF.

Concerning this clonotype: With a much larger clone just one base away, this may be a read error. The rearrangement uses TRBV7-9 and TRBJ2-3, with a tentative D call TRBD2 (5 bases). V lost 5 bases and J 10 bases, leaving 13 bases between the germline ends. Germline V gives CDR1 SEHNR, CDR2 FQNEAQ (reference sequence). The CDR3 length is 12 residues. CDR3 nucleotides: TGTGCCAGCAGCGCACTCGGGGATGCGCAGTATTTT. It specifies CASSALGDAQYF.